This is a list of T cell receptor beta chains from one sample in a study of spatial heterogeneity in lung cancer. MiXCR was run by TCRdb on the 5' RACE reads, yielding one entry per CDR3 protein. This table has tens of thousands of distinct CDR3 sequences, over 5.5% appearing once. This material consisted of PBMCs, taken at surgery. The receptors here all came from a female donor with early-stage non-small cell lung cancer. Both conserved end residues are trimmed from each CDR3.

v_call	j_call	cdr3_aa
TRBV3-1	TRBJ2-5	ASSLTMETQY
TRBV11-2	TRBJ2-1	ASSAQVGGGHGNEQF
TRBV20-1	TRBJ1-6	SARQGSSYNSPLH
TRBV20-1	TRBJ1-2	SARALAYGYT
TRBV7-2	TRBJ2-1	ASSLTGTSYNEQF
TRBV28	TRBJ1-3	ASRREGLLRSSTIY
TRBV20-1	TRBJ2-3	SARIMDQTTDTQY
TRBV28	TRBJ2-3	ASSFLFGQGGNTQY
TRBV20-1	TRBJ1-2	SFVPLAYGYT
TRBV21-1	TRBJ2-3	ASSKGSGAGRTDTQY
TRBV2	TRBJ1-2	ASNSWASYGYT
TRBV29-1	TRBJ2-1	SVAASGVWEQF
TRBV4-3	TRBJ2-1	ASSQDGPSYNEQF
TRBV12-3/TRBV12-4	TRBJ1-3	ASSSQGAYGNTIY
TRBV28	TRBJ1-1	ASSLFDRVGLAF
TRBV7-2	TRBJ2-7	ASTGAPYEQY
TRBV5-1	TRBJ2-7	ASSPGTSGDEQY
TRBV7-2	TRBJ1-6	ASSLYGPHRYSPLH
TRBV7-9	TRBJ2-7	ASSFELRASEQY
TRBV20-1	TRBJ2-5	SASHREETQY
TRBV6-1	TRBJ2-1	ASSVRQPVNEQF
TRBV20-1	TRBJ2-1	SARDSGRYSYNEQF
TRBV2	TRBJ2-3	ASSEERQPDTQY